This T cell receptor (beta chain) is from a study of cytomegalovirus exposure and HLA in healthy donors. Between the trimmed V and J ends, which lost 5 bases and 7 bases, there was a span of 15 bases. The CDR3 covers 14 residues. Germline lookup yields CDR1 SGHAT and CDR2 FQNNGV. PCR amplification relied on 60 Vbeta primers (plus 13 Jbeta primers). Repertoires were generated with immunoSEQ multiplex PCR, while TCRdb's copy carries only in-frame clones and drops some. The sample lists some 110,000 clones, roughly three quarters occurring once. Sequencing was done on a sample of PBMCs. The sequence was obtained from a woman aged 18-29 years in good health and CMV-seropositive. V gene TRBV11-2 combines with J gene TRBJ1-5, with D possibly being TRBD1 (6 bases). The CDR3 region is CASSAGTGGQPQHF. CDR3 sequence (DNA): TGTGCCAGCAGCGCCGGGACGGGGGGCCAGCCCCAGCATTTT.